This passage covers 15 T cell receptor beta chains from one sample sequenced in a study of cytomegalovirus exposure and HLA in healthy donors (dated by TCRdb to the late 2010s). Library preparation was by the immunoSEQ multiplex PCR assay. A mixture of 60 forward primers for TCR Vbeta segments and 13 reverse primers for TCR Jbeta segments was used in the multiplex PCR. Here the immuneACCESS table is served through TCRdb, limited to in-frame sequences with V and J called. Missing clones are a known gap in these copies; in checked studies unresolved V genes cover under half, and the rest lacks a known reason. Across this sample there are around 200,000 clones, with 77% seen only once. 3.1% of the sample belongs to the ten largest clones. Material for sequencing was PBMCs. All receptors derive from a female donor in good health and CMV-seronegative.

The chain couples TRBV30 to TRBJ2-5; D might be TRBD2 (6 bases). Germline assignment: CDR1 GTSNPN and CDR2 SVGIG (reference sequence). The length of the CDR3 is 15 residues. The ends were cut back, 5 bases at V and 0 bases at J, with 16 bases in the middle. The CDR3 sequence: CAWSHRGNYQETQYF. The CDR3 coding sequence is TGTGCCTGGTCTCACCGGGGGAACTACCAAGAGACCCAGTACTTC.

This clone was observed a few times. V is TRBV5-1 and J is TRBJ2-4; possibly TRBD2 for D (5 bases). Deletions cut 0 bases from V and 0 bases from J, with 7 bases between. From germline, CDR1 is SGHRS and CDR2 YFSETQ. The CDR3 covers 15 residues. The CDR3 here is CASSLERVAKNIQYF. CDR3 coding DNA: TGCGCCAGCAGCTTGGAGAGGGTAGCCAAAAACATTCAGTACTTC.

The V and J genes are TRBV11-1 and TRBJ1-1; perhaps TRBD1 as D (5 bases). The CDR3 loop spans 15 amino acids. The germline V and J ends were trimmed by 5 bases and 7 bases, with 20 bases remaining between them. The germline gives CDR1 SGHAT, CDR2 FQDESV (reference sequence). The CDR3 DNA is TGTGCCAGCAGCCCGACAGAAGAGATGAGGAGTGAAGCTTTCTTT. It codes for CASSPTEEMRSEAFF. Full variable domain (rest looked up from reference TRBV11-1 and TRBJ1-1): EAEVAQSPRYKITEKSQAVAFWCDPISGHATLYWYRQILGQGPELLVQFQDESVVDDSQLPKDRFSAERLKGVDSTLKIQPAELGDSAMYLCASSPTEEMRSEAFFGQGTRLTVV.

Here the CDR3 DNA reads TGTGCCAGCAGTTCTCCCAATGAAAAACTGTTTTTT. It is translated as CASSSPNEKLFF. V and J are TRBV28 and TRBJ1-4; D call uncertain. Trimming removed 4 bases at V and 5 bases at J, with 5 bases between. Per germline, CDR1 MDHEN and CDR2 SYDVKM. CDR3 length: 12 amino acids.

The rearrangement uses TRBV6-1 and TRBJ2-2; D perhaps matches TRBD1 (6 bases). Germline values: CDR1 MNHNS, CDR2 SASEGT. V lost 1 base and J lost 3, with 9 bases in between. The CDR3 extends over 15 amino acids. The DNA for the CDR3 is TGTGCCAGCAGTGAAGGGGGGCGGGACACCGGGGAGCTGTTTTTT. Translation gives CASSEGGRDTGELFF.

The chain links TRBV19 to TRBJ1-6; 9 bases match TRBD1. CDR1 and CDR2 (germline): LNHDA, SQIVND (reference sequence). The CDR3 sequence is 15 residues long. V dropped 5 bases and J dropped 6; count of bases not matched to a gene: 5. CDR3: CASSSGTGINSPLHF. CDR3 DNA sequence: TGTGCCAGTAGTTCCGGGACAGGGATTAATTCACCCCTCCACTTT.

V and J are TRBV6-1 and TRBJ1-5, with 8 bases matching TRBD1. CDR3 length: 19 amino acids. V lost 4 bases to trimming and J lost 0 bases; unmatched junction nucleotides: 14. Germline assignment: CDR1 MNHNS and CDR2 SASEGT. CDR3 protein: CASSGRTGLLLYSNQPQHF. In DNA form, the CDR3 reads TGTGCCAGCAGTGGGCGGACAGGGCTCCTCTTATATAGCAATCAGCCCCAGCATTTT.

The chain combines TRBV6-4 with TRBJ1-1; unclear D gene. The CDR3 covers 13 residues. Germline values: CDR1 MRHNA, CDR2 SNTAGT. Trimming removed 4 bases from V and 4 bases from J, with 10 bases in between. Here the CDR3 DNA reads TGTGCCAGCAGTGGAAACGAGGGCACTGAAGCTTTCTTT. It encodes CASSGNEGTEAFF.

This clone occurred a few times. This chain joins TRBV2 and TRBJ1-1; 7 nucleotides match TRBD1. With V trimmed by 7 bases and J by 1 base, 6 bases remained unmatched. This CDR3 is built from 14 residues. Germline V gives CDR1 SNHLY, CDR2 FYNNEI. CDR3 region: CASIQGQPNTEAFF. The CDR3 DNA reads TGTGCCAGCATCCAGGGACAGCCGAACACTGAAGCTTTCTTT.

The chain uses TRBV2 and TRBJ1-3, with TRBD1 matching 10 bases. Looked up from germline, CDR1 is SNHLY and CDR2 is FYNNEI. The CDR3 contains 14 residues. The trim removed 6 bases at V and 2 bases at J, leaving 1 base unmatched. CDR3 sequence (DNA): TGTGCCAGCAGGACAGGGGGCACTGGAAACACCATATATTTT. Encoded protein: CASRTGGTGNTIYF.

This rearrangement joins TRBV5-1 to TRBJ1-6; D not resolved. The length of the CDR3 is 15 residues. V lost 4 bases and J lost 8, with 16 bases in between. CDR1 and CDR2 (germline): SGHRS, YFSETQ. The CDR3 coding sequence is TGCGCCAGCAGCCTGGGGAGTCTCGAGGATTCACCCCTCCACTTT. Its protein is CASSLGSLEDSPLHF.

This chain uses TRBV18 with TRBJ2-2, with a weak D call TRBD2 (6 bases). The CDR3 totals 15 residues. V dropped 5 bases and J dropped 1 base, with 11 bases sitting between them. From germline, CDR1 is KGHSH and CDR2 LQKENI. The CDR3 is CASSSSGMNTGELFF. DNA of the CDR3: TGTGCCAGCTCAAGTAGCGGAATGAACACCGGGGAGCTGTTTTTT.

The chain carries TRBV30 and TRBJ1-2, with 9 bases matching TRBD1. This CDR3 region has 15 residues. Germline V CDR1 and CDR2: GTSNPN, SVGIG (reference sequence). Trimming cost V 0 bases and J 6 bases; bases outside gene matches: 8. The CDR3 here is CAWSVQTGGSDGYTF. As DNA, the CDR3 is TGTGCCTGGAGTGTTCAAACAGGGGGCTCGGATGGCTACACCTTC.

The J gene is TRBJ1-5, the V gene TRBV19; tentative D call: TRBD1 (5 bases). CDR3 size: 14 residues. Trimming took off 3 bases at V and 7 bases at J, with 13 bases between the two ends. Germline loops: CDR1 LNHDA, CDR2 SQIVND (reference sequence). As DNA, the CDR3 is TGTGCCAGTAGTATTACAGGCGGGGGACAGCCCCAGCATTTT. It yields the protein CASSITGGGQPQHF. Using reference TRBV19 and TRBJ1-5 for the parts outside the CDR3, the full variable domain is DGGITQSPKYLFRKEGQNVTLSCEQNLNHDAMYWYRQDPGQGLRLIYYSQIVNDFQKGDIAEGYSVSREKKESFPLTVTSAQKNPTAFYLCASSITGGGQPQHFGDGTRLSIL.

The genes are TRBV6-1 and TRBJ1-6, with 8 nucleotides matching TRBD1. Germline V gene data show CDR1 as MNHNS and CDR2 as SASEGT. With V trimmed by 7 bases and J by 6 bases, 2 bases remained unmatched. The CDR3 spans 13 residues. CDR3 in amino acids: CASTGGGNSPLHF. The CDR3 DNA follows: TGTGCCAGCACAGGGGGCGGTAATTCACCCCTCCACTTT.